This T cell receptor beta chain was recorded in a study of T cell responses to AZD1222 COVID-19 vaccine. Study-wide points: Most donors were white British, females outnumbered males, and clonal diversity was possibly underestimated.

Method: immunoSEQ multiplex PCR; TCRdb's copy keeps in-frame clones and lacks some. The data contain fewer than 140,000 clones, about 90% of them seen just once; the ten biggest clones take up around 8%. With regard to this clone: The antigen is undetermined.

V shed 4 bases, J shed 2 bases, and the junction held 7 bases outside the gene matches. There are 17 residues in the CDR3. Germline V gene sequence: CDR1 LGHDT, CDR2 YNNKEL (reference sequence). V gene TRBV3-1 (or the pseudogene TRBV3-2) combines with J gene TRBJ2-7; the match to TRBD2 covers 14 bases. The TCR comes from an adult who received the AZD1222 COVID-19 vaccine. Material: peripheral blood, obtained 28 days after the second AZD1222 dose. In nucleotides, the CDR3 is TGTGCCAGCAGCCCAGGGCGGACTAGCGGGGGGACCTACGAGCAGTACTTC. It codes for CASSPGRTSGGTYEQYF.